The 21 T cell receptor beta chains in this list originate from one sample, sequenced in a study of tumor-infiltrating lymphocytes in primary liver carcinoma. Extraction also yielded germline DNA, while blood RNA was obtained from unsorted whole blood. The input was around 0.5 ug total RNA; TCR beta cDNA was made from it with a constant-region primer. It was through three nested multiplex PCR rounds of slightly modified ARM-PCR that TCR beta libraries arose. Investigators reported that the first two PCR rounds, at around 9 cycles each, used TRBV1-TRBV30 forward primers with a C-beta reverse primer. MiXCR, run by TCRdb on the multiplex PCR reads, gives a single entry per CDR3 protein. The sample lists 300,000 to 350,000 distinct CDR3 sequences, 65% seen once, with under 8.5% in the top ten. Sequencing was carried out using peripheral blood. The receptors were sampled from a man in his forties with primary liver carcinoma and hepatitis B virus infection.

This clonotype was observed a single time. A read error is likely, as this CDR3 ends without the conserved phenylalanine or tryptophan. The rearrangement links TRBV5-1 to TRBJ2-3; no clear D. Per the germline V gene, CDR1 is SGHRS and CDR2 is YFSETQ. With 1 base removed from V and 5 bases from J, the gap between germline ends came to 8 bases. CDR3 length: 13 residues. CDR3 residues: CASSLRLIDTQYL. Here the CDR3 DNA reads TGCGCCAGCAGCTTGAGACTCATAGATACGCAGTATCTT.

This clonotype occurred a few times. V gene TRBV5-1 combines with J gene TRBJ2-2; D perhaps matches TRBD2 (6 bases). V was clipped by 2 bases and J by 7 bases, with 24 bases between them. The CDR3 sequence is 18 residues long. CDR1 is SGHRS and CDR2 is YFSETQ in the germline V gene. CDR3 nucleotides: TGCGCCAGCAGCTTCGTCCTAGCGTCTTCCGATATTAGCGGGGAGCTGTTTTTT. This codes for CASSFVLASSDISGELFF.

With regard to this clonotype: A much larger clone sits a single nucleotide away, making a read error possible. The CDR3 spells CASILVVTGVEAFF. CDR3 nucleotides: TGTGCCAGCATATTAGTGGTAACAGGGGTTGAGGCTTTCTTT. The J gene is TRBJ1-1, the V gene TRBV13; 7 nucleotides line up with TRBD1. V lost 7 bases and J lost 11; bases outside the gene matches: 16. Germline CDR1 reads PRHDT; CDR2 reads FYEKMQ (reference sequence). The CDR3 is 14 residues long.

About this clonotype itself: Lacking the conserved final phenylalanine or tryptophan, this CDR3 likely reflects a read error. The chain recombines TRBV7-9 with TRBJ2-7, with TRBD1 as a possible D gene (6 bases). CDR1 is SEHNR and CDR2 is FQNEAQ in the germline V gene (reference sequence). Trimming stripped 5 bases from V and 1 base from J, with 6 bases between. This CDR3 spans 12 amino acids. The chain's CDR3 is CASSGTSYEQYL. The CDR3 coding sequence is TGTGCCAGCAGCGGGACATCCTACGAGCAGTACCTC.

The chain links TRBV5-1 to TRBJ2-3; D might be TRBD2 (6 bases). The V end was cut by 7 bases, the J end by 2 bases, with 20 bases between. Germline assignment: CDR1 SGHRS and CDR2 YFSETQ. The CDR3 sequence is 16 residues long. The CDR3 protein is CASSLSGTGATDTQYF. The DNA for the CDR3 is TGCGCCAGCTCCCTAAGTGGGACGGGAGCCACAGATACGCAGTATTTT. The whole variable domain, remainder taken from reference TRBV5-1 and TRBJ2-3, is KAGVTQTPRYLIKTRGQQVTLSCSPISGHRSVSWYQQTPGQGLQFLFEYFSETQRNKGNFPGRFSGRQFSNSRSEMNVSTLELGDSALYLCASSLSGTGATDTQYFGPGTRLTVL.

In regard to this clonotype: Since the CDR3 does not end with the conserved phenylalanine or tryptophan, this likely comes from a read error. The chain joins TRBV5-1 to TRBJ2-1; 10 nucleotides line up with TRBD2. The CDR3 is made up of 15 amino acids. Germline V gene data show CDR1 as SGHRS and CDR2 as YFSETQ. V lost 4 bases, J lost 7 bases, and 8 bases stayed unmatched. CDR3 nucleotides: TGCGCCAGCAGCGAGCTAGCGGGAGTGGGTAATGAGCAGTTCTCC. It specifies CASSELAGVGNEQFS.

This clonotype was detected a few times. CDR3 DNA sequence: TGCGCCAGCAGCCCGGAGGGGGACAGCAATCAGCCCCAGCATTTT. This encodes CASSPEGDSNQPQHF. This chain links TRBV5-1 with TRBJ1-5, with TRBD1 as a possible D gene (6 bases). The V end was cut by 4 bases, the J end by 1 base, with 12 bases between. Germline values: CDR1 SGHRS, CDR2 YFSETQ. The CDR3 is made up of 15 amino acids.

As to this clonotype: Germline is not matched at one junction end, which may reflect a read error. This chain links TRBV6-6 with TRBJ2-7; D might be TRBD1 (5 bases). Germline V gene sequence: CDR1 MNHNY, CDR2 SVGAGI (reference sequence). This CDR3 region has 12 residues. The CDR3 DNA follows: TGTGCCGGCAGCCCTGGGGAAAGGGGTTTGGGTTTC. It codes for CAGSPGERGLGF.

Of note for this clonotype: A read error may be the cause here, since a much bigger clone is one base away. The chain combines TRBV10-1 with TRBJ1-5; D not certain. Germline V lookup: CDR1 WNHNN, CDR2 SYGVQD (reference sequence). The CDR3 consists of 8 residues. CDR3 amino acids: CANQPQQF. The CDR3 DNA follows: TGCGCCAATCAGCCCCAGCAATTT.

This clonotype has at least ten counts. In DNA, the CDR3 is TGTGCCAGCAGCAAAGGGACAGAGAACACTGAAGCTTTCTTT. Its protein is CASSKGTENTEAFF. V is TRBV11-2 and J is TRBJ1-1; TRBD1 agrees at 7 bases. Looked up from germline, CDR1 is SGHAT and CDR2 is FQNNGV. Trimming at V came to 5 bases and at J to 1 base, leaving 4 bases not matched to a gene. The CDR3 runs to 14 residues.

This rearrangement joins TRBV28 to TRBJ2-7, with TRBD1 identical over 9 bases. J was trimmed by 2 bases and V by 7 bases; bases with no gene match: 9. The CDR3 is made up of 15 amino acids. Germline CDR1 and CDR2: MDHEN and SYDVKM. CDR3 sequence reads: CASIPGQGYPYEQYF. In nucleotides, the CDR3 is TGTGCCAGCATTCCGGGACAGGGATACCCCTACGAGCAGTACTTC.

On this clonotype itself: It is likely a read error, because the conserved phenylalanine at the end of the CDR3 is missing. The DNA is left out, because the CDR3 cannot be placed on it with certainty; the CDR3 is given as TCRdb lists it. This chain links TRBV12-3 or TRBV12-4 with TRBJ1-1; the D segment call TRBD1 is taken from the table without a DNA check. 14 amino acids form the CDR3, both terminal residues included. Here the CDR3 reads CASSPAGIIGEPFL.

This chain joins TRBV10-2 and TRBJ1-1; D gene ambiguous. The germline V and J ends were trimmed by 3 bases and 0 bases, with 2 bases remaining between them. Germline CDR1 reads WSHSY; CDR2 reads SAAADI. The CDR3 runs 12 residues. CDR3: CASSDVNTEAFF. CDR3 in DNA: TGCGCCAGCAGTGATGTGAACACTGAAGCTTTCTTT.

A remark on this clonotype: A read error may produce the germline difference seen at one junction end. This chain uses TRBV6-6 with TRBJ2-7; 7 positions agree with TRBD1. Germline assignment: CDR1 MNHNY and CDR2 SVGAGI (reference sequence). The CDR3 has 15 residues. The CDR3 DNA reads as TGTGCCAGGAGTTACTCCCGGGACAGCTCCTACGAGCAGTACTTC. It translates to CARSYSRDSSYEQYF.

The table lists this clonotype with a few counts. The chain is built from TRBV30 and TRBJ2-3, with D tentatively TRBD2 (5 bases). V gave up 3 bases and J gave up 8 bases, with 6 bases separating them. Germline V gene lookup returns CDR1 GTSNPN and CDR2 SVGIG (reference sequence). The length of the CDR3 is 10 residues. The CDR3 protein is CAWSRGTQYF. Written as DNA, the CDR3 is TGTGCCTGGAGCCGGGGTACGCAGTATTTT. Complete variable domain (other parts from reference TRBV30 and TRBJ2-3): SQTIHQWPATLVQPVGSPLSLECTVEGTSNPNLYWYRQAAGRGLQLLFYSVGIGQISSEVPQNLSASRPQDRQFILSSKKLLLSDSGFYLCAWSRGTQYFGPGTRLTVL.

Comment on this clonotype: A read error is possible here, since a much larger clone lies one base away. This chain links TRBV5-1 with TRBJ2-3, with 7 bases identical to TRBD2. The CDR3 consists of 16 residues. From germline, CDR1 is SGHRS and CDR2 YFSETQ. The junction had 15 bases not matched to a gene; V was cut back by 6 bases and J by 5 bases. For the CDR3, the DNA is TGCGCCAGCAACTTCTCGTTCGTGGCTAGCGGAGATACGCAGTATTTT. Its protein is CASNFSFVASGDTQYF.

V is TRBV6-5 and J is TRBJ2-7; tentatively, D is TRBD1 (6 bases). CDR1 is MNHEY, CDR2 SVGAGI, per germline. The CDR3 runs 17 residues. The chain's CDR3 is CAAVTPPQGTYSYEQYF. Written as DNA, the CDR3 is TGTGCAGCAGTTACCCCACCTCAGGGGACCTACTCCTACGAGCAGTACTTC.

The CDR3 loop is CASSLAGTHSYNEQFF. Here the CDR3 DNA reads TGTGCCAGCAGTTTAGCGGGGACACACTCCTACAATGAGCAGTTCTTC. This chain links TRBV28 with TRBJ2-1; D assignment may be TRBD1 or TRBD2 (6 bases each). The germline V gene encodes CDR1 MDHEN and CDR2 SYDVKM. Trimming removed 2 bases at V and 0 bases at J, with 11 bases between. The CDR3 is 16 amino acids.

This CDR3 is CASSFGNSYEQYF. CDR3 nucleotide sequence: TGTGCCAGCAGCTTCGGGAACTCCTACGAGCAGTACTTC. The chain couples TRBV5-5 to TRBJ2-7; possible D gene TRBD2, 5 bases. Germline assignment: CDR1 SGHKS and CDR2 YYEKEE (reference sequence). The ends were cut back, 2 bases at V and 0 bases at J, with 6 bases in the middle. The CDR3 covers 13 residues.

Comments on this clonotype: This may be a read error: a much more frequent sequence differs by one nucleotide. V gene TRBV12-3 or TRBV12-4 combines with J gene TRBJ1-1; no firm D call. The CDR3 length is 12 residues. The germline V and J ends were trimmed by 5 bases and 4 bases, with 8 bases remaining between them. CDR3 protein: CASSPPRTEAFF. In nucleotides, the CDR3 is TGTGCCAGCAGTCCACCACGCACTGAAGCTTTCTTT.

A single count supports this clonotype. The chain joins TRBV11-2 to TRBJ2-2; D possibly matches TRBD1 or TRBD2 (6 bases each). The V gene's germline CDR1 is SGHAT and CDR2 FQNNGV. The CDR3 is 14 residues long. Trimming took off 3 bases at V and 4 bases at J, with 9 bases between the two ends. CDR3 sequence reads: CASSLGGVTGELFF. The CDR3 DNA is TGTGCCAGCAGCTTGGGGGGCGTCACCGGGGAGCTGTTTTTT.